This section outlines one TCR beta chain sequence together with its context. The data were obtained in a study of T cells in Graves' hyperthyroidism and ophthalmopathy. It was RNA transcripts that yielded the amplified TCR beta CDR3 regions. HTBI primers were employed in a first-round RT-PCR of the TCR CDR3. MiXCR was run by TCRdb on the multiplex PCR reads, yielding one entry per CDR3 protein. This table holds 50,000 to 60,000 distinct CDR3 sequences, under 50% found once. Losses at the gene ends were 3 bases for V and 2 bases for J; bases not matched to a gene: 5. The CDR3 is 15 residues long. The germline V gene encodes CDR1 SGHAT and CDR2 FQNNGV.

The rearrangement links TRBV11-2 to TRBJ2-7; TRBD2 agrees at 9 bases. The clonotype originates from a woman between 45 and 65 years old with Graves' ophthalmopathy. The sequenced material came from blood. The CDR3 DNA sequence: TGTGCCAGCAGCTTTAGCGGGGGACTTGCCTACGAGCAGTACTTC. Translated: CASSFSGGLAYEQYF. Full variable domain (outside the CDR3, taken from reference TRBV11-2 and TRBJ2-7): EAGVAQSPRYKIIEKRQSVAFWCNPISGHATLYWYQQILGQGPKLLIQFQNNGVVDDSQLPKDRFSAERLKGVDSTLKIQPAKLEDSAVYLCASSFSGGLAYEQYFGPGTRLTVT.